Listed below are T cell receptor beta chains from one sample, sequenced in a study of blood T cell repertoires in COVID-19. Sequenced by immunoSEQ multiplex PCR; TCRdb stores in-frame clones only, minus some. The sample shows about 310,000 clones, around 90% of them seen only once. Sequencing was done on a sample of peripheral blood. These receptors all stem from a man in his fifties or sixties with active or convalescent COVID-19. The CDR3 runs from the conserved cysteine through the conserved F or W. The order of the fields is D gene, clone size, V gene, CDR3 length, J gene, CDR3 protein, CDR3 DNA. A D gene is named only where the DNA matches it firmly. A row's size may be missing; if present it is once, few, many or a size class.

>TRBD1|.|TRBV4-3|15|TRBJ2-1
CASSQGPGTGIEQFF
TGCGCCAGCAGCCAAGGGCCCGGGACAGGCATTGAGCAGTTCTTC
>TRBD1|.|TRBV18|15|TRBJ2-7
CASSPSGQGGYEQYF
TGTGCCAGCTCACCTTCCGGACAGGGAGGTTACGAGCAGTACTTC
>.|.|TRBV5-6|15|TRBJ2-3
CASSARDWTPDTQYF
TGTGCCAGCAGCGCACGGGACTGGACACCAGATACGCAGTATTTT
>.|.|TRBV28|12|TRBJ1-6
CASSGRDSPLHF
TGTGCCAGCAGTGGGCGGGATTCACCCCTCCACTTT
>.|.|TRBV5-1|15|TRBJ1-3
CASSRGGPSGNTIYF
TGCGCCAGCAGCCGCGGGGGGCCCTCTGGAAACACCATATATTTT
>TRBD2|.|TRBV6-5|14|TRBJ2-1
CASSYTRTSAEQFF
TGTGCCAGCAGTTACACAAGGACTAGTGCTGAGCAGTTCTTC
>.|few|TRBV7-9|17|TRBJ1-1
CASSLADRFTANTEAFF
TGTGCCAGCAGCTTAGCCGACCGGTTTACAGCGAACACTGAAGCTTTCTTT
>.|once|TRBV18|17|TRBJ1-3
CASSPRMGTHSGNTIYF
TGTGCCAGCTCACCACGGATGGGGACACACTCTGGAAACACCATATATTTT
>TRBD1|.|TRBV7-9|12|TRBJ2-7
CASSPTGSEQYF
TGTGCCAGCAGCCCGACAGGGAGCGAGCAGTACTTC
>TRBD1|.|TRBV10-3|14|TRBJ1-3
CATLQGASGNTIYF
TGTGCCACCCTACAGGGGGCCTCTGGAAACACCATATATTTT
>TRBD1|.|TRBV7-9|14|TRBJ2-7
CASSLEGATYEQYF
TGTGCCAGCAGCTTAGAGGGGGCTACCTACGAGCAGTACTTC
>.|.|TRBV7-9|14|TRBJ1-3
CASSLGTSGNTIYF
TGTGCCAGCAGCCTCGGGACATCTGGAAACACCATATATTTT
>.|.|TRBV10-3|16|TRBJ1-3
CAISESGAFSGNTIYF
TGTGCCATCAGTGAGTCTGGAGCCTTCTCTGGAAACACCATATATTTT
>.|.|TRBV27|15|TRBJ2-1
CASSPGALSYNEQFF
TGTGCCAGCTCCCCTGGGGCACTCTCCTACAATGAGCAGTTCTTC
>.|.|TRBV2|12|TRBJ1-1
CASSEVYTEAFF
TGTGCCAGCAGTGAAGTATACACTGAAGCTTTCTTT
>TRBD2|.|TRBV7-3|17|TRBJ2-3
CASSSTGTSAGTDTQYF
TGTGCCAGCAGCTCAACCGGGACTAGCGCGGGCACAGATACGCAGTATTTT
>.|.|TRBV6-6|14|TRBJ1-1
CASSSPDRNTEAFF
TGTGCCAGCAGTTCCCCGGACAGAAACACTGAAGCTTTCTTT
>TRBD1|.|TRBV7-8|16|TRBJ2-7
CASHTAPGQGAVKQYF
TGTGCCAGCCATACTGCCCCGGGACAGGGGGCGGTCAAGCAGTACTTC
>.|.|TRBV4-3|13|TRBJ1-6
CASSQEEDSPLHF
TGCGCCAGCAGCCAAGAGGAGGATTCACCCCTCCACTTT
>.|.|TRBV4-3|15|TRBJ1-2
CASSQPGTPNYGYTF
TGCGCCAGCAGCCAACCCGGGACACCTAACTATGGCTACACCTTC
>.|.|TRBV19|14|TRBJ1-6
CASSRRGDNSPLHF
TGTGCCAGTAGTCGGCGGGGTGATAATTCACCCCTCCACTTT
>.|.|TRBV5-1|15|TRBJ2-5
CASSLVSIDQETQYF
TGCGCCAGCAGCTTGGTCAGTATTGACCAAGAGACCCAGTACTTC
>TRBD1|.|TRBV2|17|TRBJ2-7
CASSRTSGTGVSYEQYF
TGTGCCAGCAGTCGTACTTCCGGGACAGGGGTTTCCTACGAGCAGTACTTC
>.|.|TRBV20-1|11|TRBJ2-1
CSANDFNEQFF
TGCAGTGCTAACGACTTCAATGAGCAGTTCTTC
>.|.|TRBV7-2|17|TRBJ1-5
CASSLGVGGGGNQPQHF
TGTGCCAGCAGCTTAGGGGTAGGGGGGGGCGGCAATCAGCCCCAGCATTTT